The 24 T cell receptor beta chains given below trace back to one sample, sequenced in a study of regulatory T cells in long-lasting Graves disease. As to time point: persistent/refractory GD, antithyroid drugs over 5 years with positive TRAb. Construction of the TCR library relied on RNA isolated from PBMCs. CDR3-region Arm-PCR and iRepertoire HTBI primers produced the TCR beta libraries. Using its own MiXCR run on the multiplex PCR reads, TCRdb lists one record per CDR3 protein. Of almost 350,000 distinct CDR3 sequences listed, roughly 21% were seen once; the top ten hold less than 35%. The material sequenced was peripheral blood mononuclear cells (PBMCs), taken when the disease was refractory, from a patient treated with antithyroid drugs. These receptors came from a female donor with Graves disease.

This clonotype was recorded at least ten times. The V and J genes are TRBV29-1 and TRBJ2-7; the D gene is possibly TRBD1 (6 bases). The CDR3 loop spans 13 amino acids. V lost 1 base and J 3 bases, leaving 10 bases between the germline ends. The germline CDR1 and CDR2 sequences are SQVTM and ANQGSEA. CDR3 sequence reads: CSVEGGTFYEQYF. DNA for the CDR3: TGCAGCGTTGAAGGGGGGACATTCTACGAGCAGTACTTC.

Points on this clonotype: A much larger clone lies a single base off, so this may be a read error. This rearrangement joins TRBV6-1 to TRBJ1-2; D is uncertain. The CDR3 loop spans 13 amino acids. V was pared by 5 bases and J by 3 bases, with 10 bases between. Germline values: CDR1 MNHNS, CDR2 SASEGT. The CDR3 nucleotides are TGTGCCAGCAGTCCGGACCCCGACTATGGCTACACCTTC. Protein: CASSPDPDYGYTF.

This clonotype has a handful of counts. The chain links TRBV14 to TRBJ1-4; a weak D match, TRBD1 (6 bases). There are 15 residues in the CDR3. Trimming removed 4 bases at V and 8 bases at J, with 17 bases between. Germline assignment: CDR1 SGHDN and CDR2 FVKESK. CDR3 DNA sequence: TGTGCCAGCAGCCCGAGGGGGGGTTGGAGGGAAAAACTGTTTTTT. It yields the protein CASSPRGGWREKLFF.

This clonotype appeared a few times. V usage is TRBV5-4 and J usage is TRBJ1-2; D perhaps matches TRBD1 (5 bases). The CDR3 totals 15 residues. Germline assignment: CDR1 SGHNT and CDR2 YYREEE (reference sequence). V was trimmed by 6 bases and J by 8 bases, leaving 23 bases between them. In nucleotides, the CDR3 is TGTGCCAGCACCTTCGAGTATGGGGGGATACGGGGCTACACCTTC. Protein sequence: CASTFEYGGIRGYTF. Drawing the rest from reference TRBV5-4 and TRBJ1-2, the complete variable domain is ETGVTQSPTHLIKTRGQQVTLRCSSQSGHNTVSWYQQALGQGPQFIFQYYREEENGRGNFPPRFSGLQFPNYSSELNVNALELDDSALYLCASTFEYGGIRGYTFGSGTRLTVV.

V usage is TRBV10-3 and J usage is TRBJ2-7, with 10 bases identical to TRBD1. Germline loops: CDR1 ENHRY, CDR2 SYGVKD. With V trimmed by 5 bases and J by 5 bases, 6 bases remained unmatched. The CDR3 has 14 amino acids. CDR3 DNA: TGTGCCATCAGTCTGGGACAGGGGACCGACGAGCAGTACTTC. This gives the protein CAISLGQGTDEQYF.

Details on this clonotype: The likely explanation is a read error, given a far larger clone one base away. The V call is TRBV6-8, the J call TRBJ2-7; 7 nucleotides line up with TRBD1. Germline CDR1 MNHGY, CDR2 SAAAGT. The CDR3 extends over 11 amino acids. The CDR3 nucleotides read TGTGCCAGCAGTACAGGGGTTGAGCGGTACTTC. This encodes CASSTGVERYF.

The chain combines TRBV3-1 with TRBJ2-3; 10 bases fit TRBD1. Germline trimming cut 1 base from V and 4 bases from J; bases unmatched to any gene: 5. CDR3 length equals 16 residues. Germline CDR1 is LGHDT and CDR2 is YNNKEL (reference sequence). In nucleotides, the CDR3 is TGTGCCAGCAGCCAAGTCTTCGGGACAGGGGCAGATACGCAGTATTTT. Translating gives CASSQVFGTGADTQYF.

This clonotype was seen ten or more times. The V call is TRBV7-9, the J call TRBJ2-2, with 8 bases matching TRBD2. Per germline, CDR1 SEHNR and CDR2 FQNEAQ (reference sequence). CDR3 length: 17 amino acids. J was trimmed by 0 bases and V by 5 bases; bases with no gene match: 8. CDR3 in amino acids: CASSRPGGTANTGELFF. The CDR3 DNA reads as TGTGCCAGCAGCCGACCGGGAGGGACTGCGAACACCGGGGAGCTGTTTTTT.

V gene TRBV9 combines with J gene TRBJ2-5; D unresolved. Germline values: CDR1 SGDLS, CDR2 YYNGEE. V lost 4 bases and J lost 9, with 13 bases in between. CDR3 size: 12 residues. CDR3: CASSRPGVAQYF. As DNA, the CDR3 is TGTGCCAGCAGCCGCCCTGGGGTGGCCCAGTACTTC.

The J gene is TRBJ1-5, the V gene TRBV27; tentatively, D is TRBD1 (6 bases). Germline V CDR1 and CDR2: MNHEY, SMNVEV (reference sequence). This CDR3 is built from 13 residues. V was trimmed by 5 bases and J by 5 bases, leaving 10 bases between them. The CDR3 DNA reads TGTGCCAGCAGTGCAAACAGGGATCAGCCCCAGCATTTT. Protein sequence: CASSANRDQPQHF.

This clonotype appeared many times. This rearrangement joins TRBV6-1 to TRBJ1-4, with D uncertain. The CDR3 is made up of 14 amino acids. Germline CDR1 MNHNS, CDR2 SASEGT. The V gene lost 6 bases and the J gene lost 1 base, with 9 bases spanning the gap. The CDR3 DNA is TGTGCCAGCAGGAGGTTGGGAACTAATGAAAAACTGTTTTTT. Protein product: CASRRLGTNEKLFF.

This clonotype was found a few times. One end of the junction varies from germline; a read error may be responsible. The chain combines TRBV7-9 with TRBJ2-7; D uncertain. CDR1 and CDR2 from the germline V gene are SEHNR and FQNEAQ (reference sequence). This CDR3 has 11 residues. Written as DNA, the CDR3 is TGTGCCAGCAGCTTAGGGCAGCTTACCAGCTTC. It codes for CASSLGQLTSF.

This clonotype has ten or more counts. The gene calls are TRBV11-2 and TRBJ1-1, with a weak D call TRBD1 (6 bases). The CDR3 spans 11 residues. Germline CDR1 is SGHAT and CDR2 is FQNNGV. V was cut by 1 base and J by 11 bases, with 8 bases left in between. CDR3 residues: CASSLVGGAFF. In DNA, the CDR3 is TGTGCCAGCAGCTTAGTAGGGGGGGCTTTCTTT. Drawing the rest from reference TRBV11-2 and TRBJ1-1, the complete variable domain is EAGVAQSPRYKIIEKRQSVAFWCNPISGHATLYWYQQILGQGPKLLIQFQNNGVVDDSQLPKDRFSAERLKGVDSTLKIQPAKLEDSAVYLCASSLVGGAFFGQGTRLTVV.

Details on this clonotype: This clone may be a read error of a much larger clone one base away. The chain recombines TRBV11-1 with TRBJ1-4; D is unclear. The CDR3 is 16 residues long. Germline V gene data show CDR1 as SGHAT and CDR2 as FQDESV (reference sequence). CDR3 region: CASSQNLGATNERLFF. As DNA, the CDR3 is TGTGCCAGCAGCCAGAACCTAGGAGCAACTAATGAAAGACTGTTTTTT.

This clonotype was observed at least ten times. The V call is TRBV28, the J call TRBJ1-4; D perhaps matches TRBD1 (5 bases). The germline V gene encodes CDR1 MDHEN and CDR2 SYDVKM. The CDR3 covers 13 residues. V lost 6 bases to trimming and J lost 8 bases, with 13 bases between them. CDR3 sequence (DNA): TGTGCCAGCAGCCGGGGGACTTGGGAAAAACTGTTTTTT. This translates into CASSRGTWEKLFF.

This clonotype was detected only a few times. This sequence joins TRBV9 and TRBJ1-2, with a weak D call TRBD1 (5 bases). The V and J ends lost 0 bases and 10 bases respectively, with 16 bases between them. There are 14 residues in the CDR3. Germline V gene lookup returns CDR1 SGDLS and CDR2 YYNGEE. CDR3 nucleotide sequence: TGTGCCAGCAGCGTAGATAGCCCCCGGGGGGTCTACACCTTC. This sequence encodes CASSVDSPRGVYTF. The whole variable domain, remainder taken from reference TRBV9 and TRBJ1-2, is DSGVTQTPKHLITATGQRVTLRCSPRSGDLSVYWYQQSLDQGLQFLIQYYNGEERAKGNILERFSAQQFPDLHSELNLSSLELGDSALYFCASSVDSPRGVYTFGSGTRLTVV.

The chain recombines TRBV18 with TRBJ2-7, with TRBD2 as a possible D gene (6 bases). Germline CDR1 reads KGHSH; CDR2 reads LQKENI. The CDR3 spans 14 residues. V was shortened by 4 bases and J by 5 bases, with 15 bases between the two germline ends. The CDR3 coding sequence is TGTGCCAGCTCACTTCGACGGGGGTGGGACGAGCAGTACTTC. It translates to CASSLRRGWDEQYF.

The sample holds one count of this clonotype. J is TRBJ2-1 and V is TRBV11-2, with 8 bases matching TRBD2. The CDR3 spans 17 residues. CDR1 is SGHAT and CDR2 is FQNNGV in the germline V gene. With 3 bases clipped from V and 8 bases from J, the junction kept 15 bases outside the gene matches. The CDR3 here is CASSFSPGTSSSDEQFF. The CDR3 nucleotides are TGTGCCAGCAGCTTCTCCCCCGGGACTAGTAGCAGCGATGAGCAGTTCTTC. The entire variable domain, with the rest obtained from reference TRBV11-2 and TRBJ2-1, is as follows: EAGVAQSPRYKIIEKRQSVAFWCNPISGHATLYWYQQILGQGPKLLIQFQNNGVVDDSQLPKDRFSAERLKGVDSTLKIQPAKLEDSAVYLCASSFSPGTSSSDEQFFGPGTRLTVL.

This clonotype was found many times. The rearrangement joins TRBV19 to TRBJ1-2; D not resolved. This CDR3 has 13 amino acids. CDR1 and CDR2 from the germline V gene are LNHDA and SQIVND (reference sequence). Trimming removed 3 bases from V and 8 bases from J, with 13 bases in between. CDR3 sequence (DNA): TGTGCCAGTAGTATCGGACCTTCAGGAGGCTACACCTTC. It yields the protein CASSIGPSGGYTF.

This clonotype was seen at least ten times. The V gene is TRBV7-9, the J gene TRBJ2-5, with D hard to call. The CDR3 covers 11 residues. Between the trimmed V and J ends, which lost 5 bases and 7 bases, there was a span of 8 bases. Germline values: CDR1 SEHNR, CDR2 FQNEAQ (reference sequence). CDR3 residues: CASSRSGTQYF. The CDR3 DNA reads as TGTGCCAGCAGCCGTAGTGGGACCCAGTACTTC. Based on the CDR3 plus reference TRBV7-9 and TRBJ2-5, the full variable domain is DTGVSQNPRHKITKRGQNVTFRCDPISEHNRLYWYRQTLGQGPEFLTYFQNEAQLEKSRLLSDRFSAERPKGSFSTLEIQRTEQGDSAMYLCASSRSGTQYFGPGTRLLVL.

Comment on this clonotype: Since a much larger clone is just one base distant, this may be a read error. This chain connects TRBV18 to TRBJ2-5; 7 bases map to TRBD2. Germline CDR1 is KGHSH and CDR2 is LQKENI. After removal of 5 bases from V and 6 bases from J, the junction contained 9 bases not matched to a gene. This CDR3 contains 14 residues. The CDR3 loop reads CASSSGREPKTQYF. The CDR3 bases are TGTGCCAGCTCATCAGGGCGGGAGCCCAAGACCCAGTACTTC. Combining the CDR3 with reference TRBV18 and TRBJ2-5 gives the whole variable domain NAGVMQNPRHLVRRRGQEARLRCSPMKGHSHVYWYRQLPEEGLKFMVYLQKENIIDESGMPKERFSAEFPKEGPSILRIQQVVRGDSAAYFCASSSGREPKTQYFGPGTRLLVL.

A few counts support this clonotype. The rearrangement joins TRBV6-4 to TRBJ2-7; D may be TRBD1 (6 bases). Looked up from germline, CDR1 is MRHNA and CDR2 is SNTAGT. Trimming removed 0 bases at V and 6 bases at J, with 9 bases between. The CDR3 is made up of 13 amino acids. CDR3 sequence reads: CASSDSRGSEQYF. The CDR3 DNA reads TGTGCCAGCAGTGACTCGAGGGGGTCCGAGCAGTACTTC.

This clonotype was observed at least ten times. The chain couples TRBV3-1 to TRBJ1-4, with D unresolved. With 1 base removed from V and 3 bases from J, the gap between germline ends came to 3 bases. The V gene's germline CDR1 is LGHDT and CDR2 YNNKEL (reference sequence). The CDR3 runs 13 residues. The CDR3: CASSQGANEKLFF. CDR3 coding DNA: TGTGCCAGCAGCCAAGGAGCTAATGAAAAACTGTTTTTT.

This clonotype was found many times. The chain uses TRBV11-2 and TRBJ2-2, with 9 bases that match TRBD1. Germline-derived CDR1 and CDR2 are SGHAT and FQNNGV. Trimming at V came to 5 bases and at J to 4 bases, leaving 5 bases not matched to a gene. This CDR3 contains 15 residues. The DNA for the CDR3 is TGTGCCAGCAGCCCCCGGACAGGGGCCACCGGGGAGCTGTTTTTT. It translates to CASSPRTGATGELFF.